This T cell receptor (beta chain) was sequenced during a study of blood T cell repertoires in COVID-19. TCRdb keeps only in-frame clones here, not all; method: immunoSEQ multiplex PCR. Altogether 350,000 to 450,000 clones are present, about nine tenths being singletons, with the ten largest covering about 1.4%. Patients in Seattle were enrolled during active infection, then followed longitudinally. Germline assignment: CDR1 SGHRS and CDR2 YFSETQ. The germline V and J ends were trimmed by 6 bases and 4 bases, with 16 bases remaining between them. The CDR3 totals 14 residues. This clone was counted between two and nine times.

The chain employs TRBV5-1 and TRBJ1-2; D is ambiguous. Sample: peripheral blood. The TCR comes from a woman between 35 and 50 years old with COVID-19, enrolled during active disease. The CDR3 DNA is TGCGCCAGCAAAACGGCGGAGGGCGTCTATGGCTACACCTTC. Amino acids: CASKTAEGVYGYTF.